Listed here is a single TCR beta chain. This record comes from a study of tumor-infiltrating lymphocytes in oesophageal squamous cell carcinoma. MiXCR was run by TCRdb on the PCR reads, yielding one entry per CDR3 protein. The sample lists around 20,000 distinct CDR3 sequences; roughly 43% were seen once. The sequence derives from a male donor with esophageal squamous cell carcinoma. Input material: normal esophageal tissue next to the tumor.

The CDR3 DNA reads as TGTGCCAGCAGCGTCGACAGGGGGAATCAGCCCCAGCATTTT. It translates to CASSVDRGNQPQHF. This chain uses TRBV7-2 with TRBJ1-5; 9 bases line up with TRBD1. The V gene end was trimmed by 5 bases and the J gene end by 4 bases; junction bases not matched to a gene: 3. The germline CDR1 and CDR2 sequences are SGHTA and FQGNSA. This CDR3 has 14 residues.